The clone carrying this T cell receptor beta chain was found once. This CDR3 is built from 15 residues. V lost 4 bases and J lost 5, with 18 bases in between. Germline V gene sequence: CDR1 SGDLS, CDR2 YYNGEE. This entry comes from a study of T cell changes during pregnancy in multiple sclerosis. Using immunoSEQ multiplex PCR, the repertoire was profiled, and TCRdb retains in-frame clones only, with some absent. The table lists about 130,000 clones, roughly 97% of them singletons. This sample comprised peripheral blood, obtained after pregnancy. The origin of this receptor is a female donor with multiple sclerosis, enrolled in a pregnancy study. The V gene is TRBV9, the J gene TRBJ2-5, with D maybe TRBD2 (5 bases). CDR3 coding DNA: TGTGCCAGCAGCCCCCTCGAAGGGCGAGGGGAGACCCAGTACTTC. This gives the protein CASSPLEGRGETQYF. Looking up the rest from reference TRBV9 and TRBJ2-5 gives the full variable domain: DSGVTQTPKHLITATGQRVTLRCSPRSGDLSVYWYQQSLDQGLQFLIQYYNGEERAKGNILERFSAQQFPDLHSELNLSSLELGDSALYFCASSPLEGRGETQYFGPGTRLLVL.